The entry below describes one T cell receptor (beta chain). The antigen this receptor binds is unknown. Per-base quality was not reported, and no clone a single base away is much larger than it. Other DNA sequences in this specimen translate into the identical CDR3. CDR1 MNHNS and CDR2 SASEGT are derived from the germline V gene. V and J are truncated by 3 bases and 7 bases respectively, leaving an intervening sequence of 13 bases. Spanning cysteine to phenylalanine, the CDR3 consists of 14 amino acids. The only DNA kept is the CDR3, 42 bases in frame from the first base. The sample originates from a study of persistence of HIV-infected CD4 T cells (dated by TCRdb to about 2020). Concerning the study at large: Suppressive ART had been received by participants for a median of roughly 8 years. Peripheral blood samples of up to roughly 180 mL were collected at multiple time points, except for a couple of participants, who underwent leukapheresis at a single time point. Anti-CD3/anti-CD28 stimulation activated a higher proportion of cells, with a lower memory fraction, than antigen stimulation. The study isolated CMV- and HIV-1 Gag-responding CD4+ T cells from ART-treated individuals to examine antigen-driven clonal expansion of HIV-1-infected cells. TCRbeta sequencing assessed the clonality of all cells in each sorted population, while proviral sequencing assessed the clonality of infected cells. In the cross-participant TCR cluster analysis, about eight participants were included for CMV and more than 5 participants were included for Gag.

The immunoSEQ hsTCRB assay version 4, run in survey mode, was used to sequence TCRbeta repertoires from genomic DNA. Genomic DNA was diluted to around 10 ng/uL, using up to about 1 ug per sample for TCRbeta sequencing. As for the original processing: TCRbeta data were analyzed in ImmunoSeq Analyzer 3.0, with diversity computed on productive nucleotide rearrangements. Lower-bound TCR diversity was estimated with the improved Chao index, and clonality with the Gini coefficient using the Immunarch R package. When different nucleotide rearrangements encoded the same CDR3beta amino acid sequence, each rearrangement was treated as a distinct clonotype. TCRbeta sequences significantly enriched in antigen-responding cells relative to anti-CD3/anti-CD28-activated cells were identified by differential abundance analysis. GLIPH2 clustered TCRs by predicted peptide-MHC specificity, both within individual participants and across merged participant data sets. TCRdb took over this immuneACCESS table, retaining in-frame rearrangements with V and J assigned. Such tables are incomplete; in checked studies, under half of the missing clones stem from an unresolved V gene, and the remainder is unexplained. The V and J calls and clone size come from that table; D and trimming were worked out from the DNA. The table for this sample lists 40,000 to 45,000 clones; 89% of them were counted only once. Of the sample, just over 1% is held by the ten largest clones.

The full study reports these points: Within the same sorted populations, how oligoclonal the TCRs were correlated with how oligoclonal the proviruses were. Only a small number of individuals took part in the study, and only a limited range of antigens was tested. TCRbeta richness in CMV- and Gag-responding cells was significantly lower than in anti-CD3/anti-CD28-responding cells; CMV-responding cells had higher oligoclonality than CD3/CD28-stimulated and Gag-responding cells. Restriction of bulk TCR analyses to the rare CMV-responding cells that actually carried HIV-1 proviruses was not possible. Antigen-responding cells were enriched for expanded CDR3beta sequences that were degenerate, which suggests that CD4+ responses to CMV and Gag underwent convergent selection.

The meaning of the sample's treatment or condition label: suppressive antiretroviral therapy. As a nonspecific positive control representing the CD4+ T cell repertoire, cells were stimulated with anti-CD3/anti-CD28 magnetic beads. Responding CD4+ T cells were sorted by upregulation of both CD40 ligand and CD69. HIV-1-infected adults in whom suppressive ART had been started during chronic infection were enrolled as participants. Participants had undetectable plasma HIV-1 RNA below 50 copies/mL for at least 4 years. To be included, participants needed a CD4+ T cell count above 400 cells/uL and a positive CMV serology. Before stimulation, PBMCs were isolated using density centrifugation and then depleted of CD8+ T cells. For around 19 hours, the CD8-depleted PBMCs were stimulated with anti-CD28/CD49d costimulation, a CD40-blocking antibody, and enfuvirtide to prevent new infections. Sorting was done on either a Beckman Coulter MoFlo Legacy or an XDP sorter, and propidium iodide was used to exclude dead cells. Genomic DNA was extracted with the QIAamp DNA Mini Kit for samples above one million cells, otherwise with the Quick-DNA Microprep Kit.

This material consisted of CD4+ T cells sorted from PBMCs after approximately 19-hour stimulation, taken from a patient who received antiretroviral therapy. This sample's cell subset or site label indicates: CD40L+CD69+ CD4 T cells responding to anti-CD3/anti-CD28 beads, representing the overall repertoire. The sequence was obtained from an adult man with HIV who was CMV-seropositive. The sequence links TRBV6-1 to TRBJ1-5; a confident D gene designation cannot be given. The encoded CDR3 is CASSDTGKGQPQHF. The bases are TGTGCCAGCAGTGACACTGGGAAAGGGCAGCCCCAGCATTTT.